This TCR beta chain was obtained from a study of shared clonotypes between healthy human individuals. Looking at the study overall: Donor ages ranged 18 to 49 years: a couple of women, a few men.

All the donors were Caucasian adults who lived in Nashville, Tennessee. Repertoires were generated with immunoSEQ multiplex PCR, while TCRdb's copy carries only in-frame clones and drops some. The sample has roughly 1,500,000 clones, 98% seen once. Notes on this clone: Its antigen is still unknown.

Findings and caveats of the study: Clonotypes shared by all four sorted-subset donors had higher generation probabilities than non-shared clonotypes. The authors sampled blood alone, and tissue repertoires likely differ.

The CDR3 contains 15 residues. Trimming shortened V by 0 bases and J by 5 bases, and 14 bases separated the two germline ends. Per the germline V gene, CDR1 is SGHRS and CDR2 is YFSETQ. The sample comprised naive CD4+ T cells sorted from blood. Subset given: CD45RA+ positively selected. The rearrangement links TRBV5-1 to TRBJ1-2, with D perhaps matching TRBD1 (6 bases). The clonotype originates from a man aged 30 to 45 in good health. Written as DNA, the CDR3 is TGCGCCAGCAGCTTGGATGGGGGGCTTGGTTATGGCTACACCTTC. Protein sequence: CASSLDGGLGYGYTF.